A single sample gave rise to the 14 T cell receptor beta chains below, sequenced in a study of T cells after yellow fever vaccination. TCRdb used MiXCR to reprocess the 5' RACE reads, holding one entry per CDR3 protein. Of more than 65,000 distinct CDR3 sequences listed, 5.5% to 7.5% are singletons. The source was CD4+ T cells sorted from PBMCs, collected around 16 days after the first yellow fever vaccination. All receptors derive from a man younger than 35 who received the YFV17D yellow fever vaccine.

This clonotype has at least ten counts. The J gene is TRBJ1-2, the V gene TRBV29-1, with D perhaps TRBD1 (5 bases). Trimming pared 7 bases from V and 8 bases from J, leaving 11 bases between. The CDR3 loop spans 10 amino acids. From germline, CDR1 is SQVTM and CDR2 ANQGSEA. This CDR3 is CSAGDDGYTF. Written as DNA, the CDR3 is TGCAGCGCGGGGGATGACGGCTACACCTTC.

This clonotype was seen ten or more times. CDR3 bases: TGCAGTGCTGTTCCCGGGACAGGGATCACCGGGGAGCTGTTTTTT. Translation: CSAVPGTGITGELFF. The V call is TRBV20-1, the J call TRBJ2-2; 9 bases are shared with TRBD1. The CDR3 is made up of 15 amino acids. Germline assignment: CDR1 DFQATT and CDR2 SNEGSKA (reference sequence). J lost 4 bases, V lost 5 bases, and 8 bases had no gene match.

This clonotype has a count of ten or more. The chain carries TRBV18 and TRBJ2-7; D perhaps matches TRBD1 (6 bases). The CDR3 extends over 14 amino acids. Germline CDR1 and CDR2: KGHSH and LQKENI. V lost 4 bases to trimming and J lost 2 bases, with 12 bases between them. CDR3 sequence (DNA): TGTGCCAGCTCACTTGCCACAGGGACCTACGAGCAGTACTTC. It translates to CASSLATGTYEQYF.

This clonotype was counted ten times or more. This chain uses TRBV10-3 with TRBJ1-6, with D maybe TRBD1 (6 bases). The CDR3 is made up of 15 amino acids. Germline V gene sequence: CDR1 ENHRY, CDR2 SYGVKD. The ends were cut back, 3 bases at V and 7 bases at J, with 13 bases in the middle. The CDR3 bases are TGTGCCATCAGTGATGGGACATTTGGGAATTCACCCCTCCACTTT. Its translation is CAISDGTFGNSPLHF.

This clonotype was counted many times. The genes are TRBV29-1 and TRBJ1-1; D gene unclear. Trimming pared 7 bases from V and 2 bases from J, leaving 14 bases between. The CDR3 runs to 13 residues. Germline loops: CDR1 SQVTM, CDR2 ANQGSEA. The CDR3 loop reads CSALADPNTEAFF. CDR3 coding DNA: TGCAGCGCCCTTGCAGACCCTAACACTGAAGCTTTCTTT.

Ten or more counts support this clonotype. The V and J genes are TRBV7-3 and TRBJ2-5; D is uncertain. The germline V gene encodes CDR1 SGHTA and CDR2 FQGTGA. V was cut by 3 bases and J by 0 bases, with 11 bases left in between. The CDR3 length is 15 residues. This CDR3 is CASSLNPGHQETQYF. CDR3 bases: TGTGCCAGCAGCTTGAACCCCGGGCACCAAGAGACCCAGTACTTC.

At least ten counts were recorded for this clonotype. The genes are TRBV27 and TRBJ2-5; D unclear. CDR3 length: 14 residues. Trimming left V 2 bases short and J 1 base short, with 8 bases between. Germline V gives CDR1 MNHEY, CDR2 SMNVEV (reference sequence). The DNA for the CDR3 is TGTGCCAGCAGTTTAAGGACCGGCCAAGAGACCCAGTACTTC. Encoded protein: CASSLRTGQETQYF.

This clonotype appeared many times. The genes are TRBV6-5 and TRBJ2-2, with a weak D call TRBD1 (5 bases). This CDR3 has 16 amino acids. Germline loops: CDR1 MNHEY, CDR2 SVGAGI. V shed 0 bases and J shed 7 bases, with 15 bases lying between them. The CDR3 reads CASSYSLSRAGGELFF. DNA for the CDR3: TGTGCCAGCAGTTACTCTCTGTCCAGGGCTGGCGGGGAGCTGTTTTTT.

This clonotype was observed many times. V usage is TRBV7-9 and J usage is TRBJ2-7, with 9 bases aligning to TRBD1. The V gene's germline CDR1 is SEHNR and CDR2 FQNEAQ (reference sequence). The CDR3 totals 17 residues. V lost 5 bases, J lost 5 bases, and 16 bases stayed unmatched. The CDR3 DNA reads TGTGCCAGCAGCCCTCTAATCCGGGACAGGGTCCGTGACGAGCAGTACTTC. Translated, it gives CASSPLIRDRVRDEQYF.

This clonotype was seen ten or more times. The chain is built from TRBV6-1 and TRBJ2-5, with 7 nucleotides matching TRBD2. V was clipped by 8 bases and J by 8 bases; unmatched bases: 14. CDR3 length: 14 amino acids. Per the germline V gene, CDR1 is MNHNS and CDR2 is SASEGT. This CDR3 reads CASLAPGTTGTQYF. In DNA form, the CDR3 reads TGTGCCAGCCTAGCCCCCGGGACTACGGGAACCCAGTACTTC.

This clonotype was seen repeatedly, ten times or more. The chain employs TRBV5-1 and TRBJ2-3; D is unclear. The CDR3 contains 13 residues. The germline V gene has CDR1 SGHRS and CDR2 YFSETQ. The germline V and J ends were trimmed by 0 bases and 4 bases, with 6 bases remaining between them. The CDR3 reads CASSLVGPDTQYF. CDR3 in DNA: TGCGCCAGCAGCTTGGTAGGTCCAGATACGCAGTATTTT.

In regard to this clonotype: One junction end disagrees with the germline gene, perhaps due to a read error. This chain joins TRBV4-2 and TRBJ2-5; D unresolved. The V gene's germline CDR1 is LGHNA and CDR2 YNFKEQ. The CDR3 consists of 14 residues. The CDR3: CARSPGPLRETQYF. The CDR3 nucleotides read TGTGCCAGGAGCCCCGGACCCCTCCGAGAGACCCAGTACTTC.

This clonotype was counted at least ten times. V usage is TRBV30 and J usage is TRBJ2-3, with D perhaps matching TRBD2 (5 bases). Trimming shortened V by 0 bases and J by 4 bases, and 14 bases separated the two germline ends. The germline V gene encodes CDR1 GTSNPN and CDR2 SVGIG (reference sequence). This CDR3 spans 15 amino acids. DNA of the CDR3: TGTGCCTGGAGTGTATCCGGGAATCTCGCAGATACGCAGTATTTT. Amino acids: CAWSVSGNLADTQYF.

In this sample, this clonotype turned up many times. The chain joins TRBV20-1 to TRBJ2-5; D possibly corresponds to TRBD1 (6 bases). The CDR3 loop spans 14 amino acids. Per germline, CDR1 DFQATT and CDR2 SNEGSKA (reference sequence). V shed 3 bases and J shed 0 bases, with 11 bases lying between them. The CDR3 DNA reads as TGCAGTGCTAGTCATACAGGGCACCAAGAGACCCAGTACTTC. This gives the protein CSASHTGHQETQYF.